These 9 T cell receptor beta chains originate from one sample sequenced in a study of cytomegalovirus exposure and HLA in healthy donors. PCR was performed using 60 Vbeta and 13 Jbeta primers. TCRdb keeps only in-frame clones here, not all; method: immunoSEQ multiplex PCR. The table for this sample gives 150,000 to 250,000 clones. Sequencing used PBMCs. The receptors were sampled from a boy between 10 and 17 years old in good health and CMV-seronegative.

Here the CDR3 reads CATSRELPSGSYTQYF. Here the CDR3 DNA reads TGTGCCACCAGCAGAGAACTGCCTAGCGGGAGCTATACGCAGTATTTT. The gene calls are TRBV15 and TRBJ2-3, with 10 positions matching TRBD2. V was pared by 0 bases and J by 7 bases, with 7 bases of the junction left unmatched. Per the germline V gene, CDR1 is LNHNV and CDR2 is YYDKDF (reference sequence). This CDR3 has 16 amino acids.

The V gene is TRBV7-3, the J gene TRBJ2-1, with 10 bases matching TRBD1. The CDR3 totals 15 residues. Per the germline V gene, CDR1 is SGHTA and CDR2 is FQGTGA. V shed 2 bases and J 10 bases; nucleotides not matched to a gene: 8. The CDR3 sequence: CASSLSRTGGEEQFF. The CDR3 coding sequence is TGTGCCAGCAGCTTATCCCGGACAGGGGGTGAAGAGCAGTTCTTC.

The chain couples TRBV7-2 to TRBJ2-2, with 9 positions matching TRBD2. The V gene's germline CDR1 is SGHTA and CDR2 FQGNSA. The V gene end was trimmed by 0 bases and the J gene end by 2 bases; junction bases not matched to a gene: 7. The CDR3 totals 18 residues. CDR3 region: CASSLASSGAANTGELFF. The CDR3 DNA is TGTGCCAGCAGCTTAGCGTCTAGCGGGGCCGCAAACACCGGGGAGCTGTTTTTT.

The CDR3 region has the DNA TGCGCCAGCAGTCCCACCCACATGAATACGCAGTATTTT. Protein: CASSPTHMNTQYF. The chain couples TRBV5-1 to TRBJ2-3; the D is unclear. Germline values: CDR1 SGHRS, CDR2 YFSETQ. This CDR3 region has 13 residues. V was clipped by 5 bases and J by 7 bases, with 14 bases between them.

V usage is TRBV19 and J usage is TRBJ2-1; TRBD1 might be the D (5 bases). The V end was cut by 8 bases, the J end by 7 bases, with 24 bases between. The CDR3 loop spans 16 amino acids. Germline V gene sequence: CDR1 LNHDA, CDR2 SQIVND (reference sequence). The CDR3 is CASSSESGLSMNEQFF. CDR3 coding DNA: TGTGCCAGTTCATCCGAGTCAGGGCTGTCAATGAATGAGCAGTTCTTC.

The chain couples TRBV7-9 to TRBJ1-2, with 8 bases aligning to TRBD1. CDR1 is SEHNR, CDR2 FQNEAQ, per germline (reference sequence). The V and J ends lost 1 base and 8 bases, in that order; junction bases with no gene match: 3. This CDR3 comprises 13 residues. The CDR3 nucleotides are TGTGCCAGCAGCTTAGGGGCAGGGGGCGGCTACACCTTC. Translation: CASSLGAGGGYTF. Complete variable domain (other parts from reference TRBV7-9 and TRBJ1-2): DTGVSQNPRHKITKRGQNVTFRCDPISEHNRLYWYRQTLGQGPEFLTYFQNEAQLEKSRLLSDRFSAERPKGSFSTLEIQRTEQGDSAMYLCASSLGAGGGYTFGSGTRLTVV.

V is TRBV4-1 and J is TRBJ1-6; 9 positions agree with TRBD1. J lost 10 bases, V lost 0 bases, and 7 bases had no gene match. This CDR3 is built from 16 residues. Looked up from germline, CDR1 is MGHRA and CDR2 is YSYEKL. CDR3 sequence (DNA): TGCGCCAGCAGCCAAGAAAGAGGACAGGGGACCTCACCCCTCCACTTT. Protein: CASSQERGQGTSPLHF.

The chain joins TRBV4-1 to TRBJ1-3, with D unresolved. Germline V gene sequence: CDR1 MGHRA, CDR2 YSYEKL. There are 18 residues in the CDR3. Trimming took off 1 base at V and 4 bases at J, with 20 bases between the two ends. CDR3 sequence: CASSQGGNFPGRGNTIYF. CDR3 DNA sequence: TGCGCCAGCAGCCAAGGAGGGAACTTTCCCGGGCGGGGAAACACCATATATTTT.

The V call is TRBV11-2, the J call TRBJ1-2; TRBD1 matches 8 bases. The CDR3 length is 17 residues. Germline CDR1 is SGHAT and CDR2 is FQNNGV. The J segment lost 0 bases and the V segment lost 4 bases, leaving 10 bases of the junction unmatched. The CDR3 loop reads CASSSPRTGTPNYGYTF. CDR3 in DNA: TGTGCCAGCAGCTCGCCCCGGACAGGGACTCCTAACTATGGCTACACCTTC.